This section outlines one TCR beta chain sequence together with its context. Its antigen remains unknown. TCRdb re-derived calls from the reads in MiXCR, one entry per CDR3 protein. The repertoire holds 700,000 to 900,000 distinct CDR3 sequences, with around 29% as singletons. These data belong to a study of T cell repertoires in cytomegalovirus infection. Study-level information: Newly reported HLA-C-restricted and thoroughly characterized HLA-B-restricted CMV epitopes were employed. It was the public TCR beta signatures that indicated both CMV infection and matching HLA type.

In germline, CDR1 is MNHEY, CDR2 SVGEGT. Trimming left V 2 bases short and J 0 bases short, with 6 bases between. The CDR3 runs 14 residues. The study's findings and limits: Dominating the ex vivo response were HLA-C-restricted CMV-specific TCR beta clonotypes.

The receptor comes from a human donor in good health (CMV status not recorded). Some clones in this sample may be carry-over from other donors' samples. This chain joins TRBV6-2 or TRBV6-3 and TRBJ2-3; D remains ambiguous. The material was cultured CD8+ T cells from PBMCs, obtained from culture after CMV antigen stimulation. CDR3 sequence: CASSYVRSTDTQYF. The CDR3 DNA follows: TGTGCCAGCAGTTACGTCCGAAGCACAGATACGCAGTATTTT.